This T cell receptor beta chain was found in a study of blood T cells in healthy people across ages. With a J-beta primer mix and a sample-barcoded 5' primer, a second PCR ran about 6 to 11 cycles. TCRdb processed the 5' RACE reads anew with MiXCR; each CDR3 protein has one entry. The table lists hundreds of thousands of distinct CDR3 sequences, 25% of them singletons. The V and J ends lost 5 bases and 4 bases respectively, with 13 bases between them. Germline V gives CDR1 SGHVS, CDR2 FQNEAQ. The length of the CDR3 is 14 residues. Another study also made use of these data, one on T cells of mothers and their children. As that report states: Nine systemically healthy Caucasian donors: three mothers, six children.

Material: blood. The TCR was taken from a boy between 5 and 17 years old in good health. The chain has TRBV7-8 and TRBJ2-3, with D perhaps given as TRBD1 or TRBD2 (6 bases each). The CDR3 sequence: CASSPGGLSDTQYF. CDR3 in DNA: TGTGCCAGCAGCCCTGGGGGGCTCTCAGATACGCAGTATTTT.